Below, 30 T cell receptor beta chains from the same sample are listed, as sequenced in a study of yellow fever vaccine responses in identical twins. TCRdb called the RT-PCR reads again in MiXCR, with one record for every CDR3 protein. This sample carries 2,000 to 2,500 distinct CDR3 sequences, 8.7% of them seen once, and the ten largest clones take approximately 5.1%. Source: T cells from blood (PBMCs), unsorted or a sorted subset (not recorded which), taken around 24 months after vaccination. The receptors were gathered from a woman aged 18 to 35 who received the yellow fever vaccine.

By sample share, this clonotype is medium-sized. V is TRBV4-1 and J is TRBJ2-3; tentatively, D is TRBD2 (6 bases). The germline gives CDR1 MGHRA, CDR2 YSYEKL. This CDR3 spans 16 amino acids. The V and J ends lost 0 bases and 4 bases respectively, with 14 bases between them. Here the CDR3 DNA reads TGCGCCAGCAGCCAAGAGGTGGGGGGTGGGGCAGATACGCAGTATTTT. Its translation is CASSQEVGGGADTQYF.

In its sample, this clonotype was seen once. A much larger clone lies a single base off, so this may be a read error. This rearrangement joins TRBV19 to TRBJ2-1; 7 bases agree with TRBD2. The V gene's germline CDR1 is LNHDA and CDR2 SQIVND (reference sequence). This CDR3 region has 14 residues. With 2 bases clipped from V and 8 bases from J, the junction kept 6 bases outside the gene matches. CDR3 bases: TGTGCCAGTAGTATACTAGCGGCAGGACATGAGCAGTTCTTC. Translating gives CASSILAAGHEQFF.

This clonotype is medium-sized. The chain couples TRBV28 to TRBJ2-7, with 7 positions matching TRBD1. Germline V gives CDR1 MDHEN, CDR2 SYDVKM. Germline trimming cut 5 bases from V and 4 bases from J; bases unmatched to any gene: 14. The CDR3 is 16 residues long. Written as DNA, the CDR3 is TGTGCCAGCAGTGCGTCCGAGAAGGGGGCTATGTACGAGCAGTACTTC. Its protein is CASSASEKGAMYEQYF.

By sample share, this clonotype is medium-sized. This chain joins TRBV11-2 and TRBJ1-6; D remains unclear. The CDR3 has 15 amino acids. With 5 bases removed from V and 7 bases from J, the gap between germline ends came to 15 bases. Germline V gene lookup returns CDR1 SGHAT and CDR2 FQNNGV. The CDR3 reads CASSTWSSGNSPLHF. For the CDR3, the DNA is TGTGCCAGCAGCACGTGGTCCTCGGGAAATTCACCCCTCCACTTT.

The chain has TRBV6-4 and TRBJ2-1; 9 positions agree with TRBD2. The CDR3 spans 15 residues. Unmatched junction bases numbered 3, after V lost 2 bases and J lost 4 bases. The germline V gene encodes CDR1 MRHNA and CDR2 SNTAGT. This CDR3 reads CASSDVSGGYNEQFF. In nucleotides, the CDR3 is TGTGCCAGCAGTGACGTTAGCGGGGGATACAATGAGCAGTTCTTC.

This chain joins TRBV7-2 and TRBJ1-5; D is unresolved. CDR1 is SGHTA, CDR2 FQGNSA, per germline. Trimming stripped 5 bases from V and 2 bases from J, with 7 bases between. This CDR3 comprises 13 residues. In DNA form, the CDR3 reads TGTGCCAGCAGCCCCGACCGCAATCAGCCCCAGCATTTT. As protein: CASSPDRNQPQHF.

There are a few counts of this clonotype. V usage is TRBV7-2 and J usage is TRBJ2-7; unclear D gene. The ends were cut back, 5 bases at V and 1 base at J, with 3 bases in the middle. The length of the CDR3 is 11 residues. Germline CDR1 SGHTA, CDR2 FQGNSA. This CDR3 is CASSASYEQYF. CDR3 nucleotides: TGTGCCAGCAGCGCGTCCTACGAGCAGTACTTC.

This chain connects TRBV4-3 to TRBJ2-7; D may correspond to TRBD1 or TRBD2 (5 bases each). The germline gives CDR1 LGHNA, CDR2 YSLEER. The CDR3 has 15 amino acids. Trimming removed 2 bases from V and 3 bases from J, with 14 bases in between. The CDR3 here is CASSQPLRGNYEQYF. The CDR3, as DNA: TGCGCCAGCAGCCAACCACTCCGGGGCAACTACGAGCAGTACTTC.

This clonotype ranks as medium-sized. This rearrangement joins TRBV4-1 to TRBJ1-5; TRBD1 matches 11 bases. V shed 4 bases and J 3 bases; nucleotides not matched to a gene: 5. CDR3 size: 16 residues. Germline V gives CDR1 MGHRA, CDR2 YSYEKL. CDR3 region: CASSRVGQGDNQPQHF. CDR3 DNA sequence: TGCGCCAGCAGCCGGGTGGGACAGGGGGACAATCAGCCCCAGCATTTT.

This clonotype is categorized as large. This sequence joins TRBV10-1 and TRBJ1-2, with D possibly TRBD1 on 5 matching bases. Trimming stripped 6 bases from V and 10 bases from J, with 12 bases between. CDR3 length: 11 amino acids. Germline lookup yields CDR1 WNHNN and CDR2 SYGVQD (reference sequence). Here the CDR3 DNA reads TGCGCCAGCAGAGAAGACAGCATCTACACCTTC. This gives the protein CASREDSIYTF.

The chain is built from TRBV9 and TRBJ2-1; D is unresolved. This CDR3 is built from 15 residues. Trimming took off 4 bases at V and 2 bases at J, with 13 bases between the two ends. The germline CDR1 and CDR2 sequences are SGDLS and YYNGEE. CDR3 sequence reads: CASSLDGTPYNEQFF. The CDR3 coding sequence is TGTGCCAGCAGCCTAGACGGCACTCCCTACAATGAGCAGTTCTTC.

The V call is TRBV12-5, the J call TRBJ2-1, with 10 positions matching TRBD1. The CDR3 covers 20 residues. The germline V gene has CDR1 LGHNT and CDR2 FRNRAP. J gave up 0 bases and V 2 bases, and 13 bases lay outside the gene matches. CDR3 bases: TGTGCTAGTGGTTTGCTGACAGGGGGCAGTGTTAGGGGCTCCTACAATGAGCAGTTCTTC. Its translation is CASGLLTGGSVRGSYNEQFF.

V and J are TRBV4-1 and TRBJ2-1; either TRBD1 or TRBD2 may supply D (5 bases each). The CDR3 sequence is 14 residues long. In germline, CDR1 is MGHRA, CDR2 YSYEKL. Between the trimmed V and J ends, which lost 0 bases and 10 bases, there was a span of 13 bases. The CDR3 coding sequence is TGCGCCAGCAGCCAAGACACCCAGGGAGTCGAGCAGTTCTTC. Residues: CASSQDTQGVEQFF.

In its sample, this clonotype ranks as large. The chain is built from TRBV4-1 and TRBJ1-5; a weak D match, TRBD1 (5 bases). CDR1 MGHRA and CDR2 YSYEKL come from the germline V gene. V lost 0 bases and J lost 7, with 13 bases in between. The CDR3 length is 15 residues. The CDR3 sequence: CASSQEGITGQPQHF. CDR3 nucleotide sequence: TGCGCCAGCAGCCAAGAAGGGATAACAGGCCAGCCCCAGCATTTT.

In this sample, this clonotype turned up once. The chain uses TRBV5-1 and TRBJ2-2, with TRBD2 matching 7 bases. Looked up from germline, CDR1 is SGHRS and CDR2 is YFSETQ. With 6 bases clipped from V and 3 bases from J, the junction kept 11 bases outside the gene matches. The CDR3 has 16 amino acids. The CDR3 loop reads CASTYLTSSDTGELFF. Written as DNA, the CDR3 is TGCGCCAGCACTTATTTGACTAGCTCGGACACCGGGGAGCTGTTTTTT.

Judged by abundance, this clonotype is medium-sized (0.01 to 0.1%). The chain couples TRBV29-1 to TRBJ2-2; possible D gene TRBD2, 7 bases. CDR1 SQVTM and CDR2 ANQGSEA come from the germline V gene. Between the trimmed V and J ends, which lost 6 bases and 4 bases, there was a span of 15 bases. This CDR3 has 14 residues. The CDR3 DNA sequence: TGCAGCGTGCCCCTCGGGGGGCTCACCGGGGAGCTGTTTTTT. Translating gives CSVPLGGLTGELFF.

Judged by abundance, this clonotype is medium-sized. The rearrangement links TRBV30 to TRBJ2-7, with 11 bases matching TRBD2. The trim removed 1 base at V and 4 bases at J, leaving 12 bases unmatched. In germline, CDR1 is GTSNPN, CDR2 SVGIG (reference sequence). The CDR3 totals 17 residues. Here the CDR3 reads CAWSAGTSGMPLYEQYF. Written as DNA, the CDR3 is TGTGCCTGGAGTGCCGGGACTAGCGGCATGCCCCTTTACGAGCAGTACTTC. The variable domain in full, completed from reference TRBV30 and TRBJ2-7, reads SQTIHQWPATLVQPVGSPLSLECTVEGTSNPNLYWYRQAAGRGLQLLFYSVGIGQISSEVPQNLSASRPQDRQFILSSKKLLLSDSGFYLCAWSAGTSGMPLYEQYFGPGTRLTVT.

This clonotype was found a few times. The chain uses TRBV29-1 and TRBJ1-1; 7 bases are a match to TRBD1. The V gene end was trimmed by 6 bases and the J gene end by 5 bases; junction bases not matched to a gene: 3. The CDR3 runs to 11 residues. Germline-derived CDR1 and CDR2 are SQVTM and ANQGSEA. The CDR3 DNA is TGCAGCGTCCCAGGGGGGACTGAAGCTTTCTTT. It yields the protein CSVPGGTEAFF.

This clonotype was detected only a few times. This chain uses TRBV2 with TRBJ2-2; 8 bases match TRBD1. The germline V gene has CDR1 SNHLY and CDR2 FYNNEI. This CDR3 has 15 residues. J gave up 4 bases and V 4 bases, and 5 bases lay outside the gene matches. Here the CDR3 DNA reads TGTGCCAGCAGTGGGACAGGGCTCGGCACCGGGGAGCTGTTTTTT. It encodes CASSGTGLGTGELFF.

This clonotype was counted between two and nine times. For the CDR3, the DNA is TGTGCCTGGAAGTCTTCTGGGGCCAACGTCCTGACTTTC. This sequence encodes CAWKSSGANVLTF. This chain connects TRBV30 to TRBJ2-6; no reliable D call. The V end lost 4 bases, the J end lost 1 base, and 5 bases lay between the germline ends. The CDR3 loop spans 13 amino acids. Germline CDR1 is GTSNPN and CDR2 is SVGIG (reference sequence). Combining the CDR3 with reference TRBV30 and TRBJ2-6 gives the whole variable domain SQTIHQWPATLVQPVGSPLSLECTVEGTSNPNLYWYRQAAGRGLQLLFYSVGIGQISSEVPQNLSASRPQDRQFILSSKKLLLSDSGFYLCAWKSSGANVLTFGAGSRLTVL.

This rearrangement joins TRBV11-2 to TRBJ2-1, with D possibly being TRBD2 (6 bases). The CDR3 sequence is 15 residues long. Trimming took off 3 bases at V and 4 bases at J, with 13 bases between the two ends. Germline V lookup: CDR1 SGHAT, CDR2 FQNNGV. The CDR3 is CASSFRWGEYNEQFF. The CDR3 coding sequence is TGTGCCAGCAGCTTTCGATGGGGGGAGTACAATGAGCAGTTCTTC.

Relative to its sample, this clonotype is large. V gene TRBV10-1 combines with J gene TRBJ1-5, with a tentative D call TRBD1 (5 bases). The germline V gene has CDR1 WNHNN and CDR2 SYGVQD (reference sequence). V lost 3 bases, J lost 6 bases, and 9 bases lay in between. CDR3 length: 13 amino acids. The CDR3 nucleotides are TGCGCCAGCAGTGACGGGGGTACTCAGCCCCAGCATTTT. Encoded protein: CASSDGGTQPQHF.

The chain joins TRBV10-3 to TRBJ1-1, with TRBD1 identical over 9 bases. Germline CDR1 and CDR2: ENHRY and SYGVKD. The V gene end was trimmed by 5 bases and the J gene end by 2 bases; junction bases not matched to a gene: 15. The CDR3 runs 18 residues. CDR3 sequence (DNA): TGTGCCATCAGTTCCGACCGGGACAGGGACCGGGAAAACACTGAAGCTTTCTTT. It translates to CAISSDRDRDRENTEAFF.

The chain recombines TRBV14 with TRBJ2-7; 13 bases are shared with TRBD2. The CDR3 runs to 16 residues. From germline, CDR1 is SGHDN and CDR2 FVKESK. V lost 1 base and J lost 2; bases outside the gene matches: 2. The CDR3 sequence: CASSQGLAGGTYEQYF. For the CDR3, the DNA is TGTGCCAGCAGCCAAGGACTAGCGGGGGGTACCTACGAGCAGTACTTC.

This chain joins TRBV9 and TRBJ2-1; a possible D gene is TRBD2 (6 bases). V shed 3 bases and J shed 5 bases, with 12 bases lying between them. Germline assignment: CDR1 SGDLS and CDR2 YYNGEE. The CDR3 is made up of 14 amino acids. The DNA of the CDR3 is TGTGCCAGCAGCGCTCGGGAGCTAGACAATGAGCAGTTCTTC. Amino acids: CASSARELDNEQFF.

The rearrangement uses TRBV15 and TRBJ2-7, with 10 bases matching TRBD1. Germline trimming cut 1 base from V and 7 bases from J; bases unmatched to any gene: 7. Germline assignment: CDR1 LNHNV and CDR2 YYDKDF (reference sequence). The CDR3 length is 15 residues. Written as DNA, the CDR3 is TGTGCCACCAGCAGAGGGACAGGGGGTTTGAGGGAGCAGTACTTC. Translated: CATSRGTGGLREQYF.

This clonotype has more than one count but fewer than ten. J is TRBJ2-3 and V is TRBV15; D ambiguous. The germline gives CDR1 LNHNV, CDR2 YYDKDF (reference sequence). CDR3 size: 13 residues. V shed 5 bases and J shed 0 bases, with 6 bases lying between them. This CDR3 is CATSLQSTDTQYF. CDR3 nucleotides: TGTGCCACCAGCCTCCAGAGCACAGATACGCAGTATTTT. Looking up the rest from reference TRBV15 and TRBJ2-3 gives the full variable domain: DAMVIQNPRYQVTQFGKPVTLSCSQTLNHNVMYWYQQKSSQAPKLLFHYYDKDFNNEADTPDNFQSRRPNTSFCFLDIRSPGLGDTAMYLCATSLQSTDTQYFGPGTRLTVL.

This clonotype ranks as medium-sized. J is TRBJ1-5 and V is TRBV28; 10 nucleotides match TRBD1. CDR1 is MDHEN, CDR2 SYDVKM, per germline. CDR3 length: 14 residues. Trimming removed 6 bases from V and 6 bases from J; junction bases left unmatched: 5. CDR3 nucleotide sequence: TGTGCCAGCAGCCGGGGACAGGGGTTTCAGCCCCAGCATTTT. This gives the protein CASSRGQGFQPQHF.

This clonotype is labeled medium-sized (0.01 to 0.1%). The chain recombines TRBV6-5 with TRBJ1-5; 8 positions match TRBD1. This CDR3 contains 16 residues. CDR1 is MNHEY, CDR2 SVGAGI, per germline. After removal of 4 bases from V and 7 bases from J, the junction contained 12 bases not matched to a gene. As DNA, the CDR3 is TGTGCCAGCAGTTCCCAACTGACAGGGGCGGGACAGCCCCAGCATTTT. It codes for CASSSQLTGAGQPQHF.

This clonotype was counted a few times. This chain uses TRBV15 with TRBJ2-5; possibly TRBD2 for D (6 bases). Per the germline V gene, CDR1 is LNHNV and CDR2 is YYDKDF (reference sequence). The CDR3 has 14 amino acids. Trimming pared 1 base from V and 2 bases from J, leaving 8 bases between. CDR3 bases: TGTGCCACCAGCAGAGGTCGGGAGCAAGAGACCCAGTACTTC. Protein sequence: CATSRGREQETQYF.